These 27 T cell receptor beta chains were all obtained from the same sample, sequenced in a study of blood T cell repertoires in COVID-19. TCRdb's copy holds only in-frame clones and misses some; the assay was immunoSEQ multiplex PCR. In the table there are around 85,000 clones, nearly 90% of which are singletons. What was sequenced was peripheral blood. These receptors were obtained from a woman older than 75 with active or convalescent COVID-19.

This clone appeared once. The chain recombines TRBV19 with TRBJ2-1; 7 bases agree with TRBD1. CDR3 length: 15 amino acids. V dropped 6 bases and J dropped 3; count of bases not matched to a gene: 8. Germline loops: CDR1 LNHDA, CDR2 SQIVND (reference sequence). The CDR3 region is CASSPAGGSYNEQFF. CDR3 nucleotides: TGTGCCAGTAGCCCAGCAGGGGGTAGCTACAATGAGCAGTTCTTC. The full variable domain, its missing parts supplied by reference TRBV19 and TRBJ2-1, is DGGITQSPKYLFRKEGQNVTLSCEQNLNHDAMYWYRQDPGQGLRLIYYSQIVNDFQKGDIAEGYSVSREKKESFPLTVTSAQKNPTAFYLCASSPAGGSYNEQFFGPGTRLTVL.

V gene TRBV4-3 combines with J gene TRBJ1-2; TRBD1 aligns across 11 bases. The germline gives CDR1 LGHNA, CDR2 YSLEER. Trimming removed 0 bases from V and 8 bases from J; junction bases left unmatched: 5. The CDR3 is 15 residues long. The CDR3: CASSQDAGTGGGYTF. The CDR3 DNA reads as TGCGCCAGCAGCCAAGATGCCGGGACAGGGGGAGGCTACACCTTC.

This chain joins TRBV5-1 and TRBJ2-7; TRBD1 matches at 9 bases. Germline V gene lookup returns CDR1 SGHRS and CDR2 YFSETQ. This CDR3 contains 14 residues. The junction had 6 bases not matched to a gene; V was cut back by 3 bases and J by 5 bases. CDR3 in amino acids: CASSSGQGRNEQYF. The DNA of the CDR3 is TGCGCCAGCAGCTCGGGACAGGGAAGGAACGAGCAGTACTTC.

The chain recombines TRBV14 with TRBJ2-5, with TRBD2 as a possible D gene (5 bases). The CDR3 spans 15 residues. CDR1 SGHDN and CDR2 FVKESK come from the germline V gene. Trimming left V 2 bases short and J 0 bases short, with 10 bases between. CDR3 nucleotides: TGTGCCAGCAGCCAATTGGCGGGCTACCAAGAGACCCAGTACTTC. Translating it yields CASSQLAGYQETQYF. The full variable domain, its missing parts supplied by reference TRBV14 and TRBJ2-5, is EAGVTQFPSHSVIEKGQTVTLRCDPISGHDNLYWYRRVMGKEIKFLLHFVKESKQDESGMPNNRFLAERTGGTYSTLKVQPAELEDSGVYFCASSQLAGYQETQYFGPGTRLLVL.

This clone has just one count. The V and J genes are TRBV5-6 and TRBJ2-7, with 14 nucleotides matching TRBD2. The ends lost 0 bases at V and 2 bases at J; junction bases unmatched: 7. Germline V gives CDR1 SGHDT, CDR2 YYEEEE. There are 18 residues in the CDR3. The chain's CDR3 is CASSLGVGTSGRAYEQYF. As DNA, the CDR3 is TGTGCCAGCAGCTTGGGGGTGGGGACTAGCGGGAGAGCCTACGAGCAGTACTTC.

This chain joins TRBV15 and TRBJ1-2; D uncertain. The CDR3 totals 14 residues. Germline loops: CDR1 LNHNV, CDR2 YYDKDF (reference sequence). Trimming took off 0 bases at V and 8 bases at J, with 13 bases between the two ends. The CDR3 protein is CATSRDGKEKGYTF. The DNA of the CDR3 is TGTGCCACCAGCAGAGATGGAAAGGAGAAAGGCTACACCTTC.

J is TRBJ1-5 and V is TRBV27, with a weak D call TRBD1 (5 bases). The V and J ends lost 2 bases and 4 bases respectively, with 12 bases between them. CDR1 is MNHEY, CDR2 SMNVEV, per germline (reference sequence). CDR3 length: 15 residues. CDR3 in DNA: TGTGCCAGCAGTTTAATCTTTCGGGGGAATCAGCCCCAGCATTTT. It codes for CASSLIFRGNQPQHF.

This clone turned up a few times. The rearrangement links TRBV19 to TRBJ1-6; D is ambiguous. The length of the CDR3 is 15 residues. CDR1 is LNHDA and CDR2 is SQIVND in the germline V gene (reference sequence). Trimming removed 7 bases at V and 7 bases at J, with 17 bases between. The chain's CDR3 is CASKYGRGENSPLHF. CDR3 in DNA: TGTGCCAGTAAATACGGACGGGGAGAGAATTCACCCCTCCACTTT.

This CDR3 reads CASSLSGIYGYTF. CDR3 coding DNA: TGTGCCAGCAGTTTAAGCGGGATCTATGGCTACACCTTC. This chain connects TRBV28 to TRBJ1-2, with no clear D. Germline V gives CDR1 MDHEN, CDR2 SYDVKM. Deletions cut 2 bases from V and 4 bases from J, with 8 bases between. The CDR3 consists of 13 residues.

This chain joins TRBV9 and TRBJ2-7, with TRBD1 matching 7 bases. The CDR3 extends over 14 amino acids. V lost 3 bases to trimming and J lost 2 bases; unmatched junction nucleotides: 5. Germline CDR1 is SGDLS and CDR2 is YYNGEE. The CDR3 nucleotides read TGTGCCAGCAGCGCCTCCGGGACAGCCTACGAGCAGTACTTC. Translated, it gives CASSASGTAYEQYF. Full variable domain (outside the CDR3, taken from reference TRBV9 and TRBJ2-7): DSGVTQTPKHLITATGQRVTLRCSPRSGDLSVYWYQQSLDQGLQFLIQYYNGEERAKGNILERFSAQQFPDLHSELNLSSLELGDSALYFCASSASGTAYEQYFGPGTRLTVT.

The V call is TRBV14, the J call TRBJ2-7; tentatively, D is TRBD1 (6 bases). CDR1 and CDR2 (germline): SGHDN, FVKESK. This CDR3 spans 17 amino acids. V lost 0 bases and J 4 bases, leaving 19 bases between the germline ends. The CDR3 nucleotides are TGTGCCAGCAGCCAAGATCTTCCGGGACACACAGGGTACGAGCAGTACTTC. Its protein product is CASSQDLPGHTGYEQYF.

The CDR3 region is CASISGRANNEQFF. In DNA, the CDR3 is TGTGCCAGTATTAGCGGGAGGGCCAACAATGAGCAGTTCTTC. The V gene is TRBV19, the J gene TRBJ2-1; TRBD2 agrees at 11 bases. The J segment lost 5 bases and the V segment lost 7 bases, leaving 4 bases of the junction unmatched. CDR3 length: 14 residues. Germline CDR1 and CDR2: LNHDA and SQIVND (reference sequence).

This clone was observed once. The chain employs TRBV12-3 or TRBV12-4 and TRBJ2-5, with unresolved D. This CDR3 is 13 amino acids long. V lost 5 bases to trimming and J lost 3 bases, with 10 bases between them. The CDR3 sequence is CASSPTRKETQYF. CDR3 nucleotides: TGTGCCAGCAGTCCAACAAGAAAAGAGACCCAGTACTTC.

The chain uses TRBV5-1 and TRBJ1-2, with D unresolved. With 4 bases removed from V and 3 bases from J, the gap between germline ends came to 7 bases. The CDR3 contains 12 residues. Germline V lookup: CDR1 SGHRS, CDR2 YFSETQ. The CDR3: CASSPGDYGYTF. DNA for the CDR3: TGCGCCAGCAGCCCCGGGGACTATGGCTACACCTTC.

This clone was detected a few times. This sequence joins TRBV5-4 and TRBJ1-4, with D possibly TRBD1 on 6 matching bases. CDR3 size: 15 residues. The V gene's germline CDR1 is SGHNT and CDR2 YYREEE (reference sequence). The V gene lost 4 bases and the J gene lost 0 bases, with 10 bases spanning the gap. The CDR3 DNA sequence: TGTGCCAGCAGCATACAGGGAGCAACTAATGAAAAACTGTTTTTT. This translates into CASSIQGATNEKLFF.

The CDR3 reads CASSLGQATEAFF. CDR3 sequence (DNA): TGTGCCAGCAGTCTCGGACAAGCCACTGAAGCTTTCTTT. The genes are TRBV27 and TRBJ1-1, with TRBD1 as a possible D gene (5 bases). CDR1 is MNHEY, CDR2 SMNVEV, per germline (reference sequence). This CDR3 region has 13 residues. The germline V and J ends were trimmed by 5 bases and 4 bases, with 11 bases remaining between them.

V gene TRBV7-2 combines with J gene TRBJ2-3; tentative D call: TRBD2 (5 bases). The V and J ends lost 5 bases and 0 bases respectively, with 15 bases between them. Germline V gives CDR1 SGHTA, CDR2 FQGNSA. This CDR3 comprises 16 residues. The CDR3 DNA sequence: TGTGCCAGCAGCCAAGTCCGGAGGACCAGCACAGATACGCAGTATTTT. Translated: CASSQVRRTSTDTQYF.

This clone was detected once. The chain recombines TRBV29-1 with TRBJ2-1; 10 bases line up with TRBD2. The V segment lost 6 bases and the J segment 6 bases; nucleotides outside the gene matches: 8. CDR3 length: 14 amino acids. Germline V gene lookup returns CDR1 SQVTM and CDR2 ANQGSEA. The DNA for the CDR3 is TGCAGCGTGGAGCGGGAGGGCTACACCAATGAGCAGTTCTTC. Translating it yields CSVEREGYTNEQFF.

The chain couples TRBV28 to TRBJ2-5, with 7 bases aligning to TRBD1. Germline CDR1 MDHEN, CDR2 SYDVKM. The CDR3 is made up of 13 amino acids. V shed 8 bases and J 4 bases; nucleotides not matched to a gene: 7. CDR3 nucleotides: TGTGCCAGCCGGATTACAGGGGTAGAGACCCAGTACTTC. This codes for CASRITGVETQYF.

J is TRBJ1-6 and V is TRBV2, with D unclear. Germline assignment: CDR1 SNHLY and CDR2 FYNNEI. This CDR3 is built from 15 residues. With 6 bases removed from V and 5 bases from J, the gap between germline ends came to 14 bases. The CDR3 region is CASRPTPGNNSPLHF. Here the CDR3 DNA reads TGTGCCAGCAGACCTACTCCGGGGAATAATTCACCCCTCCACTTT.

This chain connects TRBV12-3 or TRBV12-4 to TRBJ1-1; TRBD1 agrees at 7 bases. The CDR3 runs to 13 residues. After removal of 6 bases from V and 10 bases from J, the junction contained 11 bases not matched to a gene. CDR3 sequence (DNA): TGTGCCAGCAGATATACGACAGGGCAGGGAGCTTTCTTT. Translating gives CASRYTTGQGAFF.

The gene calls are TRBV30 and TRBJ2-3, with a weak D call TRBD2 (5 bases). Germline V gene data show CDR1 as GTSNPN and CDR2 as SVGIG (reference sequence). Trimming stripped 2 bases from V and 1 base from J, with 10 bases between. CDR3 length: 14 amino acids. The CDR3 protein is CAWSQQRRTDTQYF. The CDR3 DNA follows: TGTGCCTGGAGTCAGCAGCGGCGCACAGATACGCAGTATTTT.

This chain uses TRBV19 with TRBJ1-1; 9 bases are shared with TRBD1. The CDR3 length is 14 residues. Germline CDR1 and CDR2: LNHDA and SQIVND (reference sequence). The V and J ends lost 3 bases and 7 bases, in that order; junction bases with no gene match: 6. The CDR3 bases are TGTGCCAGTAGTATTACAGGGGGCTCGGATGAAGCTTTCTTT. It is translated as CASSITGGSDEAFF.

V is TRBV28 and J is TRBJ2-7, with D perhaps TRBD1 (6 bases). CDR1 is MDHEN and CDR2 is SYDVKM in the germline V gene. There are 16 residues in the CDR3. V dropped 8 bases and J dropped 4 bases, with 24 bases sitting between them. The CDR3 is CASGLPAGRGNYEQYF. Written as DNA, the CDR3 is TGTGCCAGCGGACTCCCCGCCGGCAGGGGCAATTACGAGCAGTACTTC. The full variable domain, in which reference TRBV28 and TRBJ2-7 provide the parts outside the CDR3, is DVKVTQSSRYLVKRTGEKVFLECVQDMDHENMFWYRQDPGLGLRLIYFSYDVKMKEKGDIPEGYSVSREKKERFSLILESASTNQTSMYLCASGLPAGRGNYEQYFGPGTRLTVT.

This chain connects TRBV18 to TRBJ1-1, with D possibly matching TRBD1 (5 bases). The CDR3 has 15 residues. CDR1 KGHSH and CDR2 LQKENI come from the germline V gene. V lost 0 bases, J lost 6 bases, and 14 bases lay in between. The CDR3 DNA is TGTGCCAGCTCACCACCAGCGGGGCGAGTAGCTGAAGCTTTCTTT. This translates into CASSPPAGRVAEAFF.

V usage is TRBV2 and J usage is TRBJ1-5; the D is unclear. V was clipped by 3 bases and J by 7 bases, with 13 bases between them. The CDR3 has 14 amino acids. The V gene's germline CDR1 is SNHLY and CDR2 FYNNEI. The CDR3 DNA sequence: TGTGCCAGCAGTGAGGGGAGGGTGGGGCAGCCCCAGCATTTT. Translating gives CASSEGRVGQPQHF.

The V and J genes are TRBV7-2 and TRBJ2-7, with D possibly being TRBD1 (6 bases). The CDR3 sequence is 15 residues long. Germline V gene lookup returns CDR1 SGHTA and CDR2 FQGNSA. The V end lost 3 bases, the J end lost 0 bases, and 12 bases lay between the germline ends. Written as DNA, the CDR3 is TGTGCCAGCAGCTTTGGGCAGGGGATCTCCTACGAGCAGTACTTC. This sequence encodes CASSFGQGISYEQYF.